This T cell receptor beta chain was sequenced in a study of Tregs in tolerant kidney transplant recipients. As for this clone: Its antigen is undetermined.

Study results and caveats: Changing PCR primers prevented nucleotide comparison between some patients' samples. Validation in larger populations is needed because few patients were studied.

Recipients received nonmyeloablative bone marrow transplants from related graft donors, with transient mixed chimerism. Unstimulated Tregs (CD4+CD25+CD127-) and CD4+CD25- non-Tregs were sorted from PBMCs. In germline, CDR1 is PRHDT, CDR2 FYEKMQ (reference sequence). V was pared by 3 bases and J by 0 bases, with 14 bases between. This CDR3 has 16 residues. Generated by immunoSEQ multiplex PCR, the TCRdb table keeps only in-frame clones and is missing some. The table includes 50,000 to 65,000 clones, about 90% detected once. This clonotype was sampled from a human patient who received a combined kidney and bone marrow transplant. Some of the T cells may derive from the graft donor. The chain has TRBV13 and TRBJ1-1; a possible D gene is TRBD1 (5 bases). The specimen was CD4+ T cells from blood (PBMCs), collected 6 months after the transplant. The CDR3 nucleotides are TGTGCCAGCAGCTTTCCTGCGGGACGTCTGAACACTGAAGCTTTCTTT. This gives the protein CASSFPAGRLNTEAFF. Looking up the rest from reference TRBV13 and TRBJ1-1 gives the full variable domain: AAGVIQSPRHLIKEKRETATLKCYPIPRHDTVYWYQQGPGQDPQFLISFYEKMQSDKGSIPDRFSAQQFSDYHSELNMSSLELGDSALYFCASSFPAGRLNTEAFFGQGTRLTVV.